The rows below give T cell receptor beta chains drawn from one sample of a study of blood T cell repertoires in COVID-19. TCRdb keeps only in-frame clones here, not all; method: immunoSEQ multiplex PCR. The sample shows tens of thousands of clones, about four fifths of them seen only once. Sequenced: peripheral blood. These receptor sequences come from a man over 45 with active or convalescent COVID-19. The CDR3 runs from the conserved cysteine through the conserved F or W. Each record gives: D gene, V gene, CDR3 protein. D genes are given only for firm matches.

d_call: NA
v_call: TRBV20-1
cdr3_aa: CSASERVGVEQFF

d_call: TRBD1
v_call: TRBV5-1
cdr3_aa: CASSPGQGETQYF

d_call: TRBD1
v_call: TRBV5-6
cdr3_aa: CASSKQDRGGYGYTF

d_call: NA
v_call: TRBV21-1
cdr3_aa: CASSRATGSTGELFF

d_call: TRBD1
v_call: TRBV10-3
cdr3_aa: CAISESSSGGFSPLHF

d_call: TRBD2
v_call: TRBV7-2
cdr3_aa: CASSLLSSGGAEQFF

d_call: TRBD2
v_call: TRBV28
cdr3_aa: CASTRGGPFDIQYF

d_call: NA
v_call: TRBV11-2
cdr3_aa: CASSLAGWQGHGYTF

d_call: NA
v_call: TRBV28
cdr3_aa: CASSFSGGGNYGYTF

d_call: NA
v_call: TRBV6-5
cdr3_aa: CASRLDIGKNIQYF

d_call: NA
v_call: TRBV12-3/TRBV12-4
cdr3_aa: CASTRGYGYTF

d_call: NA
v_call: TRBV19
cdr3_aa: CASSIIAGSTDTQYF

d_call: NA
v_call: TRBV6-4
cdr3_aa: CASSETGADTQYF

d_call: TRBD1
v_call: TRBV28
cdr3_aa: CASSTVRGRQPQHF

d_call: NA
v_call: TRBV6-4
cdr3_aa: CASSEETGHYGYTF

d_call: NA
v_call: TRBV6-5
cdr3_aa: CASRVGPTNTGELFF

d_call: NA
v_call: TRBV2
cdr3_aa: CASIEGVDYGYTF

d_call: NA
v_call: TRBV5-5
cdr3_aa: CASSLSGVLNTEAFF

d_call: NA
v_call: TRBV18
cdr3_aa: CASSSGEGQPQHF

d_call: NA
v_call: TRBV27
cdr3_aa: CASSLSRADTQYF

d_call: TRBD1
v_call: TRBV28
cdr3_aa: CASSLLGTGSNSPLHF

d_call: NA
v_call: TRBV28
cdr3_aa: CASSLSGNSGDEQYF

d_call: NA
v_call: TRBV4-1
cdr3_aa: CASSQAGRGQGGLKHFF

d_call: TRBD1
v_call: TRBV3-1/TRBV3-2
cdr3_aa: CASSQDTGGYGYTF

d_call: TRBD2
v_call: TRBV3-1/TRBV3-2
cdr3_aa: CASSQTSGGSTDTQYF

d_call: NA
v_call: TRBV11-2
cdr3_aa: CASSLERSSYNEQFF

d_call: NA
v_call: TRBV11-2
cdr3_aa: CASSSQTGNEQYF

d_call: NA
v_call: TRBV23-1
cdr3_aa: CASSNPGFMYTEAFF

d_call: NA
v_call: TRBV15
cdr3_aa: CATSRDGDLPQPQHF

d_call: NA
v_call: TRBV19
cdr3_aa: CASTVSERSGNTIYF

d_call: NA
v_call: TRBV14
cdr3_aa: CASSQDPGFGGNNSPLHF

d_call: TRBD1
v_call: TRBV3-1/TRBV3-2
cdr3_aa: CASSQEYRGLGANVLTF

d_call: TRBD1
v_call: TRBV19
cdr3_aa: CASIAGGGSGANVLTF

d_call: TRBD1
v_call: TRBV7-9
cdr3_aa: CASSFAGGRGYGYTF

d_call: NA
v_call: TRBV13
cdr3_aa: CASSSEGRGGYGYTF

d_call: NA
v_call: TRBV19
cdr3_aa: CASMDTRNQPQHF

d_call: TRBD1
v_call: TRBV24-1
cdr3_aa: CATSDSPGQLYGYTF

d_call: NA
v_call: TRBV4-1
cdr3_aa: CASSQSSVTGELFF

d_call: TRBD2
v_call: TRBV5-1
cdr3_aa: CASSLGLAGKRAYNEQFF

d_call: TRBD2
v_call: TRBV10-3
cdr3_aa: CAISESVAGVETQYF

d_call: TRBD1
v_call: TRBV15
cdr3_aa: CATSVDRVYQPQHF

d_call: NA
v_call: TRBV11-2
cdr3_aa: CASSLGGESEKLFF

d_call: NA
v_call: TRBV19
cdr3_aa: CASSIDPRFGQETQYF

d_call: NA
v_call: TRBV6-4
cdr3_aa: CASTASANTGELFF

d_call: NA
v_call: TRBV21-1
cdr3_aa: CASSPRLAGGPGYEQFF

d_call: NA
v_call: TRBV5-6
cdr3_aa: CASSSDTYEQYF

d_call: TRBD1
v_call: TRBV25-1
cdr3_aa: CASSTGGGETQYF